The 30 T cell receptor beta chains reported below all come from one sample, sequenced in a study of regulatory T cells in long-lasting Graves disease. Indicated time point: persistent/refractory GD, antithyroid drugs over 5 years with positive TRAb. PBMCs provided the RNA from which the TCR library was made. Researchers made TCR beta libraries by using iRepertoire HTBI primers and running Arm-PCR on CDR3 regions. TCRdb reprocessed the multiplex PCR reads with MiXCR, giving one entry per CDR3 protein. Counted here are more than 350,000 distinct CDR3 sequences, roughly 23% occurring once; the ten biggest clones make up roughly an eighth. The sequencing here drew on peripheral blood mononuclear cells (PBMCs), taken when the disease was refractory, from a patient treated with antithyroid drugs. All receptors derive from a female donor with Graves disease.

This clonotype has a count of ten or more. The gene calls are TRBV2 and TRBJ2-7, with TRBD2 identical over 11 bases. The trim removed 7 bases at V and 4 bases at J, leaving 12 bases unmatched. Per the germline V gene, CDR1 is SNHLY and CDR2 is FYNNEI. This CDR3 contains 16 residues. The CDR3 sequence: CASIGVSGRALYEQYF. The CDR3 region has the DNA TGTGCCAGCATAGGAGTTAGCGGGAGGGCCTTGTACGAGCAGTACTTC.

This rearrangement joins TRBV20-1 to TRBJ2-5, with TRBD2 identical over 7 bases. The CDR3 runs 13 residues. From germline, CDR1 is DFQATT and CDR2 SNEGSKA (reference sequence). V trimming: 5 bases; J trimming: 1 base; junction bases outside the gene matches: 4. The DNA of the CDR3 is TGCAGTGCTGGGCTAGCGGTCCAAGAGACCCAGTACTTC. Its translation is CSAGLAVQETQYF.

This clonotype has more than one count but fewer than ten. This sequence joins TRBV20-1 and TRBJ2-7, with D perhaps TRBD1 or TRBD2 (5 bases each). The V gene lost 1 base and the J gene lost 0 bases, with 10 bases spanning the gap. The CDR3 spans 14 residues. Germline V gene sequence: CDR1 DFQATT, CDR2 SNEGSKA (reference sequence). In nucleotides, the CDR3 is TGCAGTGCTAGAGTGGGGGTTAGCTCCTACGAGCAGTACTTC. Protein: CSARVGVSSYEQYF.

This clonotype was found many times. The chain is built from TRBV2 and TRBJ1-3; no reliable D call. This CDR3 comprises 16 residues. Germline CDR1 and CDR2: SNHLY and FYNNEI. V gave up 1 base and J gave up 0 bases, with 10 bases separating them. The CDR3 is CASSEGGTSSGNTIYF. As DNA, the CDR3 is TGTGCCAGCAGTGAAGGCGGAACGTCCTCTGGAAACACCATATATTTT.

CDR3 residues: CASIVSGDTEAFF. The CDR3 DNA reads TGTGCCAGCATCGTGAGTGGGGACACTGAAGCTTTCTTT. The V call is TRBV7-9, the J call TRBJ1-1, with unresolved D. The CDR3 contains 13 residues. V was cut by 7 bases and J by 3 bases, with 12 bases left in between. Germline assignment: CDR1 SEHNR and CDR2 FQNEAQ (reference sequence).

This clonotype came up many times. J is TRBJ2-7 and V is TRBV2, with D possibly TRBD1 on 6 matching bases. CDR1 and CDR2 (germline): SNHLY, FYNNEI. The CDR3 extends over 12 amino acids. V lost 7 bases and J 4 bases, leaving 11 bases between the germline ends. CDR3 amino acids: CASTMDSYEQYF. In DNA form, the CDR3 reads TGTGCCAGCACCATGGACAGTTACGAGCAGTACTTC.

This clonotype has only one observation. The gene calls are TRBV7-2 and TRBJ2-7, with 7 bases aligning to TRBD2. Germline lookup yields CDR1 SGHTA and CDR2 FQGNSA. V gave up 3 bases and J gave up 1 base; unmatched junction bases: 6. The CDR3 spans 15 residues. As DNA, the CDR3 is TGTGCCAGCAGCTTTGCCGGGACTAAATCCTACGAGCAGTACTTC. It codes for CASSFAGTKSYEQYF.

This rearrangement joins TRBV7-8 to TRBJ2-3; unclear D gene. The V and J ends lost 5 bases and 9 bases respectively, with 12 bases between them. This CDR3 is 12 amino acids long. CDR1 and CDR2 (germline): SGHVS, FQNEAQ. The CDR3 is CASSPPYKTQYF. The CDR3 coding sequence is TGTGCCAGCAGCCCCCCTTATAAGACGCAGTATTTT.

This clonotype was detected a few times. The chain is built from TRBV9 and TRBJ2-2; no firm D call. This CDR3 has 13 amino acids. The V gene lost 1 base and the J gene lost 5 bases, with 6 bases spanning the gap. The V gene's germline CDR1 is SGDLS and CDR2 YYNGEE. The CDR3 region is CASSVKRTGELFF. Written as DNA, the CDR3 is TGTGCCAGCAGCGTAAAAAGGACCGGGGAGCTGTTTTTT.

The chain joins TRBV6-1 to TRBJ1-3, with a tentative D call TRBD1 (5 bases). V lost 7 bases, J lost 0 bases, and 16 bases lay in between. Germline assignment: CDR1 MNHNS and CDR2 SASEGT. CDR3 length: 16 residues. For the CDR3, the DNA is TGTGCCAGCACCCTGGACACCGCCACCTCTGGAAACACCATATATTTT. Its translation: CASTLDTATSGNTIYF.

Here the CDR3 DNA reads TGTGCCAGCTCACCACGGAATCAGGGAGAGTCCGGGGAGCTGTTTTTT. It translates to CASSPRNQGESGELFF. This chain connects TRBV18 to TRBJ2-2; tentatively, D is TRBD1 or TRBD2 (5 bases each). The ends were cut back, 1 base at V and 6 bases at J, with 15 bases in the middle. The CDR3 is made up of 16 amino acids. CDR1 KGHSH and CDR2 LQKENI come from the germline V gene. Variable domain in full (rest from reference TRBV18 and TRBJ2-2): NAGVMQNPRHLVRRRGQEARLRCSPMKGHSHVYWYRQLPEEGLKFMVYLQKENIIDESGMPKERFSAEFPKEGPSILRIQQVVRGDSAAYFCASSPRNQGESGELFFGEGSRLTVL.

V gene TRBV4-1 combines with J gene TRBJ2-7, with 7 bases that match TRBD2. The germline V gene encodes CDR1 MGHRA and CDR2 YSYEKL. The trim removed 0 bases at V and 6 bases at J, leaving 8 bases unmatched. The CDR3 totals 15 residues. In DNA, the CDR3 is TGCGCCAGCAGCCAAGACGGGAGCGGGATTCTCGAGCAGTACTTC. It is translated as CASSQDGSGILEQYF.

The J gene is TRBJ1-1, the V gene TRBV28; 8 bases fit TRBD1. J gave up 1 base and V 5 bases, and 6 bases lay outside the gene matches. Germline CDR1 reads MDHEN; CDR2 reads SYDVKM. The length of the CDR3 is 15 residues. This CDR3 is CASSPGDRWNTEAFF. The DNA of the CDR3 is TGTGCCAGCAGTCCGGGGGACAGGTGGAACACTGAAGCTTTCTTT.

This clonotype was recorded a few times. The chain recombines TRBV19 with TRBJ1-1, with a possible D match to TRBD1 (5 bases). Between the trimmed V and J ends, which lost 8 bases and 4 bases, there was a span of 14 bases. CDR3 size: 13 residues. CDR1 and CDR2 from the germline V gene are LNHDA and SQIVND (reference sequence). DNA for the CDR3: TGTGCCAGTCAGGGTTCCGGGGGCACTGAAGCTTTCTTT. Translation: CASQGSGGTEAFF.

This clonotype was recorded many times. The chain couples TRBV28 to TRBJ2-7; D possibly corresponds to TRBD2 (5 bases). Per germline, CDR1 MDHEN and CDR2 SYDVKM. V lost 5 bases and J 3 bases, leaving 14 bases between the germline ends. The CDR3 extends over 14 amino acids. CDR3 nucleotides: TGTGCCAGCAGTCCACCTCCGGGAAGCTACGAGCAGTACTTC. Its protein is CASSPPPGSYEQYF. The variable domain in full, with the rest retrieved from reference TRBV28 and TRBJ2-7, is DVKVTQSSRYLVKRTGEKVFLECVQDMDHENMFWYRQDPGLGLRLIYFSYDVKMKEKGDIPEGYSVSREKKERFSLILESASTNQTSMYLCASSPPPGSYEQYFGPGTRLTVT.

CDR3 in amino acids: CASRRTNRGPEQYF. The CDR3 DNA follows: TGTGCCAGCAGAAGGACCAATCGGGGTCCCGAGCAGTACTTC. The rearrangement links TRBV6-1 to TRBJ2-7; D possibly corresponds to TRBD2 (5 bases). Trimming took 6 bases from V and 6 from J, leaving 18 bases between them. The CDR3 sequence is 14 residues long. In germline, CDR1 is MNHNS, CDR2 SASEGT.

This clonotype was detected many times. CDR3 nucleotides: TGTGCCAGCAGTTCCCCGGGACAGGTCAATGGCTACACCTTC. Translated, it gives CASSSPGQVNGYTF. The rearrangement uses TRBV12-3 or TRBV12-4 and TRBJ1-2; 8 nucleotides line up with TRBD1. Trimming removed 4 bases from V and 6 bases from J; junction bases left unmatched: 7. The CDR3 covers 14 residues.

This clonotype was detected many times. The rearrangement joins TRBV2 to TRBJ2-7; the D gene is possibly TRBD2 (5 bases). Germline CDR1 and CDR2: SNHLY and FYNNEI. V gave up 6 bases and J gave up 2 bases, with 11 bases separating them. The CDR3 spans 13 residues. The CDR3: CASSGAGAYEQYF. The CDR3 DNA follows: TGTGCCAGCAGCGGCGCCGGGGCCTACGAGCAGTACTTC.

This clonotype was found a few times. The chain links TRBV19 to TRBJ2-2, with 10 bases that match TRBD1. This CDR3 has 16 residues. Germline CDR1 is LNHDA and CDR2 is SQIVND (reference sequence). With V trimmed by 4 bases and J by 9 bases, 11 bases remained unmatched. The CDR3 nucleotides read TGTGCCAGTAGTACAATCCCGGGACAGGGGAGGTGGGAGCTGTTTTTT. Amino acid sequence: CASSTIPGQGRWELFF. Full variable domain (remainder filled in from reference TRBV19 and TRBJ2-2): DGGITQSPKYLFRKEGQNVTLSCEQNLNHDAMYWYRQDPGQGLRLIYYSQIVNDFQKGDIAEGYSVSREKKESFPLTVTSAQKNPTAFYLCASSTIPGQGRWELFFGEGSRLTVL.

This clonotype came up a few times. The CDR3 reads CASSPLAGGLYEQYF. DNA of the CDR3: TGTGCCAGCAGCCCTTTAGCGGGAGGACTCTACGAGCAGTACTTC. V and J are TRBV2 and TRBJ2-7; 10 bases are a match to TRBD2. With 6 bases clipped from V and 3 bases from J, the junction kept 8 bases outside the gene matches. CDR1 and CDR2 (germline): SNHLY, FYNNEI. The CDR3 covers 15 residues.

This chain uses TRBV19 with TRBJ1-1; D is undetermined. Trimming took off 1 base at V and 1 base at J, with 4 bases between the two ends. CDR3 length: 13 residues. Looked up from germline, CDR1 is LNHDA and CDR2 is SQIVND (reference sequence). The CDR3 region is CASSIGKNTEAFF. The CDR3 DNA reads as TGTGCCAGTAGTATAGGCAAGAACACTGAAGCTTTCTTT.

This clonotype was observed many times. CDR3 nucleotide sequence: TGTGCCAGCAGCTTAGTCGACGAGCAGTACTTC. Its protein product is CASSLVDEQYF. This chain uses TRBV7-2 with TRBJ2-7; no clear D. V gave up 1 base and J gave up 5 bases, with 3 bases separating them. Germline CDR1 SGHTA, CDR2 FQGNSA. This CDR3 comprises 11 residues.

This clonotype was seen many times. This chain joins TRBV20-1 and TRBJ2-7; the match to TRBD2 covers 7 bases. The CDR3 covers 13 residues. V gave up 7 bases and J gave up 4 bases; unmatched junction bases: 10. Per the germline V gene, CDR1 is DFQATT and CDR2 is SNEGSKA (reference sequence). CDR3 coding DNA: TGCAGTGGCCAACTAGCGTTCTCGTACGAGCAGTACTTC. Amino acid sequence: CSGQLAFSYEQYF.

This chain links TRBV28 with TRBJ2-3; no reliable D call. CDR1 is MDHEN and CDR2 is SYDVKM in the germline V gene. Deletions cut 3 bases from V and 4 bases from J, with 8 bases between. The CDR3 length is 13 residues. CDR3: CASSLPLSDTQYF. In nucleotides, the CDR3 is TGTGCCAGCAGTTTGCCCCTGTCAGATACGCAGTATTTT.

This clonotype has at least ten counts. The chain combines TRBV27 with TRBJ2-7, with 9 bases that match TRBD1. Germline CDR1 MNHEY, CDR2 SMNVEV (reference sequence). V shed 5 bases, J shed 4 bases, and the junction held 9 bases outside the gene matches. The CDR3 has 15 amino acids. CDR3 region: CASSRAGTGLYEQYF. In nucleotides, the CDR3 is TGTGCCAGCAGTCGGGCGGGGACAGGGTTGTACGAGCAGTACTTC.

This clonotype was detected many times. The chain employs TRBV28 and TRBJ1-2; D gene unclear. The germline V gene encodes CDR1 MDHEN and CDR2 SYDVKM. CDR3 length equals 13 residues. With 2 bases removed from V and 1 base from J, the gap between germline ends came to 5 bases. The CDR3 is CASSLGFNYGYTF. CDR3 DNA: TGTGCCAGCAGTTTAGGATTTAACTATGGCTACACCTTC.

This clonotype has more than one count but fewer than ten. The chain links TRBV20-1 to TRBJ1-1; tentatively, D is TRBD1 (6 bases). The CDR3 is 13 amino acids. Germline V gene sequence: CDR1 DFQATT, CDR2 SNEGSKA (reference sequence). Trimming removed 5 bases at V and 5 bases at J, with 15 bases between. The chain's CDR3 is CSAGGQGWTEAFF. The CDR3 DNA reads as TGCAGTGCTGGGGGCCAGGGGTGGACTGAAGCTTTCTTT.

This clonotype was seen more than once but under ten times. This chain uses TRBV5-1 with TRBJ2-4, with 13 bases aligning to TRBD2. Trimming took 0 bases from V and 0 from J; bases not matched to a gene: 12. This CDR3 is 21 amino acids long. Germline V CDR1 and CDR2: SGHRS, YFSETQ. CDR3: CASSLGTTGTSGNLAKNIQYF. CDR3 nucleotides: TGCGCCAGCAGCTTGGGTACCACCGGGACTAGCGGGAACTTAGCCAAAAACATTCAGTACTTC.

This clonotype occurred a few times. The V and J genes are TRBV5-1 and TRBJ1-6, with D possibly TRBD1 on 5 matching bases. Germline values: CDR1 SGHRS, CDR2 YFSETQ. The CDR3 has 15 amino acids. The germline V and J ends were trimmed by 0 bases and 7 bases, with 11 bases remaining between them. Here the CDR3 DNA reads TGCGCCAGCAGCTTGGCGGGCAGGGACAATTCACCCCTCCACTTT. It codes for CASSLAGRDNSPLHF.

This clonotype was detected many times. The chain carries TRBV28 and TRBJ2-5; TRBD1 aligns across 9 bases. V lost 5 bases to trimming and J lost 4 bases; unmatched junction nucleotides: 8. The CDR3 covers 15 residues. CDR1 is MDHEN and CDR2 is SYDVKM in the germline V gene. CDR3: CASSPPGQGPETQYF. The CDR3 DNA follows: TGTGCCAGCAGTCCTCCGGGACAGGGCCCAGAGACCCAGTACTTC.